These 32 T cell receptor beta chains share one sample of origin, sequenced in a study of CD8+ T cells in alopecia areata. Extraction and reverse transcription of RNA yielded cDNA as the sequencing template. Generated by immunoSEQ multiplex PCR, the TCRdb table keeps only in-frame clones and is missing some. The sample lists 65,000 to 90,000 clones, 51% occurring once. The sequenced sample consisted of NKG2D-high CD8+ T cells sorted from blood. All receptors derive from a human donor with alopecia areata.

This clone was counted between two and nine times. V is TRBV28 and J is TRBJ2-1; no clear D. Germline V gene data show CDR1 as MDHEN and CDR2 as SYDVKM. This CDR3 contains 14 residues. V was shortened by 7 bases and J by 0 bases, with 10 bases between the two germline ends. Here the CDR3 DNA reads TGTGCCAGCAAGTTTAGGAGCTCCTACAATGAGCAGTTCTTC. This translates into CASKFRSSYNEQFF.

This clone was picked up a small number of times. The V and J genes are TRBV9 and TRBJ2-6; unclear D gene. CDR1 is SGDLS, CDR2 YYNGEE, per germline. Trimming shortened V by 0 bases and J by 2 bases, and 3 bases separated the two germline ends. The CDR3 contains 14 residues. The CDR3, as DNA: TGTGCCAGCAGCGTAGGTCCTGGGGCCAACGTCCTGACTTTC. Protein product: CASSVGPGANVLTF.

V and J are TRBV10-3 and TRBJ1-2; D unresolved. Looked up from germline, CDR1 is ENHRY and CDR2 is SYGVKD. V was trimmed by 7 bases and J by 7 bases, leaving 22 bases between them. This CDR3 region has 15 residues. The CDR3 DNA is TGTGCCATCAACGGAGGCGACTACGAGACTTTTGGCTACACCTTC. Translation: CAINGGDYETFGYTF.

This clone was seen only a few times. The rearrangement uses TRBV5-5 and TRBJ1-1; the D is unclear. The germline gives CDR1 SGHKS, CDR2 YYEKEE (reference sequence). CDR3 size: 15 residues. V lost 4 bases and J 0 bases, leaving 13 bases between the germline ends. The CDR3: CASSTTGALNTEAFF. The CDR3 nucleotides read TGTGCCAGCAGCACTACCGGAGCGCTGAACACTGAAGCTTTCTTT.

The CDR3 DNA is TGCGCCAGCAGTACCCCGCAGGGGGAGGTCTCGAACACTGAAGCTTTCTTT. Amino acids: CASSTPQGEVSNTEAFF. The chain employs TRBV23-1 and TRBJ1-1; 7 nucleotides line up with TRBD1. TRBV23-1 qualifies as an ORF whose function is uncertain. The J segment lost 1 base and the V segment lost 5 bases, leaving 13 bases of the junction unmatched. The CDR3 spans 17 residues.

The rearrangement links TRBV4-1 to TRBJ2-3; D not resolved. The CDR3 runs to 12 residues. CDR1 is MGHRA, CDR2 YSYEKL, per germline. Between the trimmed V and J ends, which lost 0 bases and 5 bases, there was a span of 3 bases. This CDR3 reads CASSQDLDTQYF. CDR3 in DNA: TGCGCCAGCAGCCAAGATTTAGATACGCAGTATTTT.

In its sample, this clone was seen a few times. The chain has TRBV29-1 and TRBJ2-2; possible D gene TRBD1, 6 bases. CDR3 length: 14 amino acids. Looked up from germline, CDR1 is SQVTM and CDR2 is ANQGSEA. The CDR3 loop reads CSGWPQGETGELFF. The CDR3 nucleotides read TGCAGTGGGTGGCCACAGGGCGAGACCGGGGAGCTGTTTTTT.

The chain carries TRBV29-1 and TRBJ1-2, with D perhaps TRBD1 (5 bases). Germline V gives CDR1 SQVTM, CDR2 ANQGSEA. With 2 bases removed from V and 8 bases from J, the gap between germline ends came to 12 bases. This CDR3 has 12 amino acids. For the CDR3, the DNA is TGCAGCGTTGAAATAGGGGAGGGGGGCTACACCTTC. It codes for CSVEIGEGGYTF. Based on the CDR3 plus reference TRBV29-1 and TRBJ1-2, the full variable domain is SAVISQKPSRDICQRGTSLTIQCQVDSQVTMMFWYRQQPGQSLTLIATANQGSEATYESGFVIDKFPISRPNLTFSTLTVSNMSPEDSSIYLCSVEIGEGGYTFGSGTRLTVV.

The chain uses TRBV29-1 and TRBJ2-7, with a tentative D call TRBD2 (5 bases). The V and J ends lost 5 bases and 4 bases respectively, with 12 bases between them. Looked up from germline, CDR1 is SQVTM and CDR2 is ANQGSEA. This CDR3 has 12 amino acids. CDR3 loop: CSVSTGSYEQYF. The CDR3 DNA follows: TGCAGCGTTTCGACGGGGTCTTACGAGCAGTACTTC.

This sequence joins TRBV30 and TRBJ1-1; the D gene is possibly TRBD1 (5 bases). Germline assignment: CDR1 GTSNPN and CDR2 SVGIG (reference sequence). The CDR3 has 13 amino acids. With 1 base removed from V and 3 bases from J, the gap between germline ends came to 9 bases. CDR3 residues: CAWSEDTDTEAFF. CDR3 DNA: TGTGCCTGGAGTGAGGACACCGACACTGAAGCTTTCTTT.

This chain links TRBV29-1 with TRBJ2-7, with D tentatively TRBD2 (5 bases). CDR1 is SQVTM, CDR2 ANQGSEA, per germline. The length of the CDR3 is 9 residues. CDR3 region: CREDYEQYF. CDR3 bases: TGCAGGGAGGACTACGAGCAGTACTTC.

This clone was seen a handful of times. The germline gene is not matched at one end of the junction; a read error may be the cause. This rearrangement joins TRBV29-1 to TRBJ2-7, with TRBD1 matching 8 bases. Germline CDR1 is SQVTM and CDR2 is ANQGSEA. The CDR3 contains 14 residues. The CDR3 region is CSVEGQGSSYEQYF. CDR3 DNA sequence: TGCAGCGTGGAAGGACAGGGAAGTTCCTACGAGCAGTACTTC.

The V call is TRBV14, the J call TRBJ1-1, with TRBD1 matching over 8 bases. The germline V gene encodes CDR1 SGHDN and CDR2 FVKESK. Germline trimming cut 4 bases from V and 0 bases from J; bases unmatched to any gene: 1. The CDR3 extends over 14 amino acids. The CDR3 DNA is TGTGCCAGCAGCCTGACAGGGGTGAACACTGAAGCTTTCTTT. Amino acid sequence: CASSLTGVNTEAFF.

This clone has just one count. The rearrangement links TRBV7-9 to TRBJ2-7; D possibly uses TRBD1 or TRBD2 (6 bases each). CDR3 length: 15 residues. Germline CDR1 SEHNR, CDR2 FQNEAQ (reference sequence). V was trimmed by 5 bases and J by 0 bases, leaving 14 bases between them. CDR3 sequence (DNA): TGTGCCAGCAGCCCGCGGGACACCTACTCCTACGAGCAGTACTTC. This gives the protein CASSPRDTYSYEQYF.

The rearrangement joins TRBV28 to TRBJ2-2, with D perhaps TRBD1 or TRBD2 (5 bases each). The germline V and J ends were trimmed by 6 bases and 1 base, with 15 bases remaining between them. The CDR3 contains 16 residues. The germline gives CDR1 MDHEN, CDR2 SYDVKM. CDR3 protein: CASSLMGTENTGELFF. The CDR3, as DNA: TGTGCCAGCAGCTTGATGGGGACGGAGAACACCGGGGAGCTGTTTTTT.

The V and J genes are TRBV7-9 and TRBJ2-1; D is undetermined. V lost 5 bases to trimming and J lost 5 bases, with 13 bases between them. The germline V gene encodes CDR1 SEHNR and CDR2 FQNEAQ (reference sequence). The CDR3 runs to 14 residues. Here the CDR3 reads CASSSREGHNEQFF. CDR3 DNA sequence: TGTGCCAGCAGCAGTAGGGAAGGCCACAATGAGCAGTTCTTC.

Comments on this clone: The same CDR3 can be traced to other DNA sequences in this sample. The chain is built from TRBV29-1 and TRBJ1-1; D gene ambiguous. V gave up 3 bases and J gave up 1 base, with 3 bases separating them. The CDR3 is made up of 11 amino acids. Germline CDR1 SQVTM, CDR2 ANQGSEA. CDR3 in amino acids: CSVDGNTEAFF. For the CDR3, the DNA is TGCAGCGTTGACGGGAACACTGAAGCTTTCTTT.

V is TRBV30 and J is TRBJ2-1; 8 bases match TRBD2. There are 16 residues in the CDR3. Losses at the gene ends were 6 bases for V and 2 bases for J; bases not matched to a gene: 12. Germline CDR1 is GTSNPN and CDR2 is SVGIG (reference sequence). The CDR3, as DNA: TGTGCCTGCCCGGAGGGGGGTAGCGGGACCTACAATGAGCAGTTCTTC. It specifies CACPEGGSGTYNEQFF.

The CDR3 DNA follows: TGCAGCGCCGGGGCAGCGGGAGATGAGCAGTTCTTC. As protein: CSAGAAGDEQFF. The rearrangement links TRBV29-1 to TRBJ2-1, with 8 bases matching TRBD2. CDR1 and CDR2 from the germline V gene are SQVTM and ANQGSEA. V trimming: 7 bases; J trimming: 8 bases; junction bases outside the gene matches: 7. The CDR3 is made up of 12 amino acids.

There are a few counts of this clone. Here the CDR3 DNA reads TGCAGCGTCGCAGGACTAGAGTCCTCCTACGAGCAGTACTTC. As protein: CSVAGLESSYEQYF. The chain has TRBV29-1 and TRBJ2-7; 7 bases match TRBD2. The CDR3 extends over 14 amino acids. With 6 bases clipped from V and 0 bases from J, the junction kept 8 bases outside the gene matches. The germline V gene has CDR1 SQVTM and CDR2 ANQGSEA.

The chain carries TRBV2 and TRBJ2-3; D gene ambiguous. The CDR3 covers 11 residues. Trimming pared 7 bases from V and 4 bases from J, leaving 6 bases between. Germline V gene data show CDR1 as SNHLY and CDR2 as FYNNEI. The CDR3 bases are TGTGCCAGCATTTTCGCAGATACGCAGTATTTT. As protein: CASIFADTQYF.

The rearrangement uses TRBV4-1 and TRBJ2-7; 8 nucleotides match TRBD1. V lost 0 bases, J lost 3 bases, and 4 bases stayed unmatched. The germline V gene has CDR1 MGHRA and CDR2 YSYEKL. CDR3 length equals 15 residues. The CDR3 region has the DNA TGCGCCAGCAGCCAAGAACAGGGGGGTGGCTACGAGCAGTACTTC. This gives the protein CASSQEQGGGYEQYF.

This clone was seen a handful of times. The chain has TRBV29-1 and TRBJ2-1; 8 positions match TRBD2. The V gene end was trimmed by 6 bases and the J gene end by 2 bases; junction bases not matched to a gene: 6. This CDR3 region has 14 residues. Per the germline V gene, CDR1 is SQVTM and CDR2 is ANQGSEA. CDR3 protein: CSVSGSRAYNEQFF. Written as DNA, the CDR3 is TGCAGCGTGAGCGGGAGTCGGGCCTACAATGAGCAGTTCTTC.

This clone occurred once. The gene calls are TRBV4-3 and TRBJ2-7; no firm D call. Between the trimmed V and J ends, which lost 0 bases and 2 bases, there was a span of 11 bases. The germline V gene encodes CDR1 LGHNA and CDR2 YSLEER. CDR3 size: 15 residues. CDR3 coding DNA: TGCGCCAGCAGCCAAGATTACGGGTGGACCTACGAGCAGTACTTC. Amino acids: CASSQDYGWTYEQYF.

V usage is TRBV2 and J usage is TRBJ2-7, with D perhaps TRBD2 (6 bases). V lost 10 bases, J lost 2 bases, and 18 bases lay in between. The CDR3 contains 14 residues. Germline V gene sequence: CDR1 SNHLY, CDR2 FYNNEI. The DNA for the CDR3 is TGTGCCACCCACTTTAGCCGGGAGACCTACGAGCAGTACTTC. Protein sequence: CATHFSRETYEQYF.

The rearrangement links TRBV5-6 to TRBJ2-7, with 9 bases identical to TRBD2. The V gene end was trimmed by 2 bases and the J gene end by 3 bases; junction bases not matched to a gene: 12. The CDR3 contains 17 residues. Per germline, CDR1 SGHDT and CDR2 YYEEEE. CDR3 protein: CASSFRSGTSSDYEQYF. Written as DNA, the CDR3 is TGTGCCAGCAGCTTTCGGTCCGGGACTAGCAGTGACTACGAGCAGTACTTC.

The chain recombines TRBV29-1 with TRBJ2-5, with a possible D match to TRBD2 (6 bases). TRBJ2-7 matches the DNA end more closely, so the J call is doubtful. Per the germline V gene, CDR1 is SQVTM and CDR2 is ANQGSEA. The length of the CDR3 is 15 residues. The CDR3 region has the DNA TGCAGCGTTGAATTCGTCCAGCGGGCCCCCTCCGAGCAGTACTTC. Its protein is CSVEFVQRAPSEQYF.

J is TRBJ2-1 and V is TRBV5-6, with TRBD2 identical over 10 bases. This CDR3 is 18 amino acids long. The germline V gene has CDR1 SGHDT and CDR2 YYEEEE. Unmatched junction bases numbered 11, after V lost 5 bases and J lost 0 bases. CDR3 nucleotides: TGTGCCAGCAGGTTCGGGCTAGCGGGGGAAAGCTCCTACAATGAGCAGTTCTTC. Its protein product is CASRFGLAGESSYNEQFF.

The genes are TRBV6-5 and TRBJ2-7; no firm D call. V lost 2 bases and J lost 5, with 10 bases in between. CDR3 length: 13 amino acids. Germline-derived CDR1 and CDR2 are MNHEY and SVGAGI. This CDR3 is CASSYRSAHEQYF. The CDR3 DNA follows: TGTGCCAGCAGTTACCGCAGTGCGCACGAGCAGTACTTC.

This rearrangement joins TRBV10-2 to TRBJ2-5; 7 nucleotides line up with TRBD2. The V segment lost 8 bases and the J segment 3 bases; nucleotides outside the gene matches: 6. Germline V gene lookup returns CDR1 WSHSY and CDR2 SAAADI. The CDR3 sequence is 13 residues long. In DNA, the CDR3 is TGCGCCAGCTCACACCGGGGGGAAGAGACCCAGTACTTC. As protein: CASSHRGEETQYF.

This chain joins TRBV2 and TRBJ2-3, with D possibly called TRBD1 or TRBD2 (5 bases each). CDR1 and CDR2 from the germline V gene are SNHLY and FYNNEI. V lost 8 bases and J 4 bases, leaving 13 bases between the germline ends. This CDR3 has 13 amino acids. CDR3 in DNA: TGTGCCAGCGGTAGAGGGGTGGCAGATACGCAGTATTTT. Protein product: CASGRGVADTQYF. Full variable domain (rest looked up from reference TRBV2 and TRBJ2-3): EPEVTQTPSHQVTQMGQEVILRCVPISNHLYFYWYRQILGQKVEFLVSFYNNEISEKSEIFDDQFSVERPDGSNFTLKIRSTKLEDSAMYFCASGRGVADTQYFGPGTRLTVL.

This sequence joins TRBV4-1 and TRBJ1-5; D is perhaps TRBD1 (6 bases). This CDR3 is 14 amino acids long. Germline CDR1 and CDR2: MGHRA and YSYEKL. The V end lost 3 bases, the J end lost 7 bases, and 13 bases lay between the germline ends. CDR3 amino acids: CASSHMDSKQPQHF. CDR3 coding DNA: TGCGCCAGCAGCCACATGGACAGTAAACAGCCCCAGCATTTT.